Listed below are T cell receptor beta chains from one sample, sequenced in a study of T cells in Graves' hyperthyroidism and ophthalmopathy. TCRdb reanalysed the multiplex PCR reads using MiXCR and keeps one entry per CDR3 protein. The profile shows a few hundred thousand distinct CDR3 sequences, 20% to 25% of them singletons. The sequencing sample was made of blood. The source of these receptors is a woman aged 70-85 years with Graves' ophthalmopathy. Each CDR3 is given with its conserved first and last residue. The D gene is left open where the match is weak. Clone size is not always given. Where it is, it says once, few, many or a class for expanded clones.

>TRBJ2-1|few|TRBV30|TRBD2
CAWEISGSIRGNEQFF
TGTGCCTGGGAGATTAGCGGGAGTATTCGGGGTAATGAGCAGTTCTTC
>TRBJ2-2|.|TRBV10-3|.
CAISALLIGQTNTGELFF
TGTGCCATCAGTGCCCTCCTTATTGGGCAGACCAACACCGGGGAGCTGTTTTTT
>TRBJ2-3|few|TRBV5-1|.
CASSWEGRTSTDTQYF
TGCGCCAGCAGCTGGGAAGGCAGGACTAGCACAGATACGCAGTATTTT
>TRBJ1-6|.|TRBV2|TRBD1
CASSEGPGQGRDSPLHF
TGTGCCAGCAGTGAAGGGCCTGGACAGGGTAGAGATTCACCCCTCCACTTT
>TRBJ1-5|few|TRBV12-3/TRBV12-4|.
CASSLTVGRQPQHF
TGTGCCAGCAGTTTGACAGTAGGGAGGCAGCCCCAGCATTTT
>TRBJ2-1|.|TRBV3-1|.
CASSRPSEGEQFF
TGTGCCAGCAGCCGCCCCAGCGAAGGAGAGCAGTTCTTC
>TRBJ1-1|.|TRBV2|.
CASSFLQGSEAFF
TGTGCCAGCAGCTTTTTACAGGGATCTGAAGCTTTCTTT
>TRBJ2-5|few|TRBV5-1|.
CASRGVQETQYF
TGCGCCAGCCGGGGCGTTCAAGAGACCCAGTACTTC
>TRBJ2-1|.|TRBV28|.
CASRRRYEQFF
TGTGCCAGCAGGCGACGGTATGAGCAGTTCTTC
>TRBJ1-2|.|TRBV7-2|.
CASSSGRVGNYGYTF
TGTGCCAGCAGCTCGGGGAGGGTGGGAAACTATGGCTACACCTTC
>TRBJ2-5|many|TRBV7-2|.
CASSRTRTAQETQYF
TGTGCCAGCAGCCGAACCCGGACAGCTCAAGAGACCCAGTACTTC